A selection of T cell receptor beta chains follows, all from one sample in a study of Graves' ophthalmopathy and Graves' hyperthyroidism. TCRdb re-analysed the multiplex PCR reads in MiXCR, keeping a single row per CDR3 protein. The top ten hold roughly 10% of the sample, which has around 1.1 million distinct CDR3 sequences, about two fifths seen once. Sequencing was carried out using peripheral blood or thyroid tissue (not recorded which). The receptors were gathered from an adult man with Graves' hyperthyroidism. CDR3s include the opening cysteine and the closing phenylalanine or tryptophan. D genes are given only for firm matches. Clone size is shown for a subset of rows, as once, few, many or a class of expanded clone.

>TRBV10-3|-|-|TRBJ2-7
CASSLAAGDIEQYF
TGTGCCAGCAGTTTAGCGGCAGGGGATATCGAGCAGTACTTC
>TRBV2|-|-|TRBJ2-5
CASSERTGVETQYF
TGTGCCAGCAGCGAGAGGACGGGGGTTGAGACCCAGTACTTC
>TRBV10-3|few|TRBD2|TRBJ2-5
CAISTGTSGNFQETQYF
TGTGCCATCAGTACCGGGACTAGCGGCAACTTCCAAGAGACCCAGTACTTC
>TRBV29-1|-|-|TRBJ2-5
CSAQRGSGQATQYF
TGCAGCGCCCAGAGGGGATCGGGACAAGCGACCCAGTACTTC
>TRBV29-1|many|-|TRBJ1-2
CSAQSVANYGYTF
TGCAGCGCCCAGTCAGTAGCTAACTATGGCTACACCTTC
>TRBV25-1|-|-|TRBJ2-7
CASSQDQGEGSYEQYF
TGTGCCAGCAGCCAAGATCAGGGTGAGGGCTCCTACGAGCAGTACTTC
>TRBV20-1|many|-|TRBJ2-5
CSARDRRDGTQYF
TGCAGTGCTAGAGATCGAAGGGATGGGACCCAGTACTTC
>TRBV5-1|-|-|TRBJ1-6
CASSLWAALYEPLHF
TGTGCCAGCAGCTTGTGGGCAGCCTTATACGAACCCCTCCACTTT
>TRBV28|-|-|TRBJ2-7
CASSPTGGTPGEQYF
TGTGCCAGCAGTCCCACCGGGGGCACCCCAGGCGAGCAGTACTTC
>TRBV2|few|-|TRBJ1-2
CASGASAYGYTF
TGTGCCAGCGGGGCAAGTGCTTACGGCTACACCTTC
>TRBV9|few|-|TRBJ2-5
CASSPPIVRGGQETQYF
TGTGCCAGCAGCCCACCCATCGTCAGGGGCGGTCAAGAGACCCAGTACTTC
>TRBV7-6|many|-|TRBJ1-1
CASSLAIGGLLTEAFF
TGTGCCAGCAGCTTAGCTATCGGGGGGCTGTTGACTGAAGCTTTCTTT
>TRBV7-2|many|TRBD1|TRBJ2-7
CASSGQGASYEQYF
TGTGCCAGCAGCGGACAGGGGGCCTCCTACGAGCAGTACTTC
>TRBV25-1|-|TRBD2|TRBJ2-2
CASSEFPGREAGELFF
TGTGCCAGCAGTGAATTCCCGGGGCGGGAGGCGGGGGAGCTGTTTTTT
>TRBV9|many|-|TRBJ1-2
CASSVAPGPYGYTF
TGTGCCAGCAGCGTAGCCCCAGGTCCCTATGGCTACACCTTC
>TRBV2|few|-|TRBJ1-5
CASSQRGQPQHF
TGTGCCAGCAGTCAACGAGGTCAGCCCCAGCATTTT
>TRBV6-5|few|-|TRBJ1-5
CASTYGGRGKHF
TGTGCCAGCACCTACGGTGGCAGGGGCAAGCATTTT
>TRBV12-3/TRBV12-4|-|-|TRBJ2-6
CASRDSYGANVLTF
TGTGCCAGCAGGGACAGCTACGGGGCCAACGTCCTGACTTTC
>TRBV20-1|many|TRBD1|TRBJ1-3
CSAREGQGGNTIYF
TGCAGTGCTAGAGAAGGACAGGGTGGAAACACCATATATTTT
>TRBV15|-|-|TRBJ2-5
CATSRVEGPETQYF
TGTGCCACCAGCAGAGTGGAGGGGCCGGAGACCCAGTACTTC
>TRBV7-8|-|TRBD2|TRBJ2-5
CASSFRRLAETQETQYF
TGTGCCAGCAGCTTCAGAAGACTAGCGGAGACCCAAGAGACCCAGTACTTC
>TRBV12-3/TRBV12-4|-|-|TRBJ2-5
CASSLLPMGTSVQETQYF
TGTGCCAGCAGTTTACTACCGATGGGGACAAGCGTACAAGAGACCCAGTACTTC
>TRBV19|few|-|TRBJ1-5
CASSMAPSGSDSNQPQHF
TGTGCCAGTAGTATGGCCCCATCGGGGAGCGATAGCAATCAGCCCCAGCATTTT
>TRBV20-1|-|TRBD1|TRBJ1-5
CSASIAGQGFQPQHF
TGCAGTGCCAGCATAGCGGGACAGGGGTTTCAGCCCCAGCATTTT
>TRBV24-1|many|-|TRBJ1-5
CATSDSREYNQPQHF
TGTGCCACCAGTGATTCCCGGGAGTACAATCAGCCCCAGCATTTT
>TRBV25-1|-|TRBD1|TRBJ1-5
CASSVKQGDNQPQHF
TGTGCCAGCAGCGTCAAACAGGGGGATAATCAGCCCCAGCATTTT
>TRBV10-2|-|-|TRBJ1-1
CASSEDGGSTEAFF
TGCGCCAGCAGTGAGGACGGCGGGAGCACTGAAGCTTTCTTT
>TRBV29-1|few|TRBD1|TRBJ1-5
CSVQVRDSSQPQHF
TGCAGCGTCCAGGTCCGGGACAGCAGTCAGCCCCAGCATTTT
>TRBV4-2|-|-|TRBJ2-7
CASSQDYMPDLNYEQYF
TGTGCCAGCAGCCAAGATTATATGCCGGACCTTAACTACGAGCAGTACTTC
>TRBV29-1|once|-|TRBJ1-2
CSAWGHFGYTF
TGCAGCGCCTGGGGACATTTCGGCTACACCTTC
>TRBV20-1|-|TRBD1|TRBJ2-5
CSARTTGGLGKLYF
TGCAGTGCCCGTACGACAGGGGGCCTTGGGAAACTGTACTTC
>TRBV12-3/TRBV12-4|once|-|TRBJ1-5
CASSSPWRGNQPQHF
TGTGCCAGCAGTAGCCCGTGGCGGGGAAATCAGCCCCAGCATTTT
>TRBV5-1|many|-|TRBJ1-5
CASSRTGGQPQHF
TGTGCCAGCAGCAGAACGGGCGGTCAGCCCCAGCATTTT
>TRBV20-1|few|TRBD2|TRBJ2-7
CSAPRGGGRYEQYF
TGCAGTGCTCCACGGGGGGGGGGCCGCTACGAGCAGTACTTC
>TRBV2|once|TRBD1|TRBJ2-6
CASSEDRGGGPGANVLTF
TGTGCCAGCAGTGAGGACAGGGGAGGCGGCCCTGGGGCCAACGTCCTGACTTTC
>TRBV19|many|TRBD1|TRBJ1-1
CASTARQGARTEAFF
TGTGCCAGTACCGCCCGACAGGGGGCCAGAACTGAAGCTTTCTTT
>TRBV24-1|many|-|TRBJ1-6
CATGNGEFWSPLHF
TGTGCCACCGGGAACGGAGAGTTTTGGTCACCCCTCCACTTT
>TRBV9|-|-|TRBJ1-3
CASSVGTLGGPGNTIYF
TGTGCCAGCAGCGTAGGGACACTGGGGGGGCCTGGAAATACCATATATTTT
>TRBV5-5|-|TRBD1|TRBJ1-4
CASSLGGRGNEKLFF
TGTGCCAGCAGCTTGGGGGGCAGGGGGAATGAAAAACTGTTTTTT
>TRBV20-1|-|TRBD2|TRBJ2-7
CSASGTSGRNDEQYF
TGCAGTGCTAGCGGGACTAGCGGGAGGAACGACGAGCAGTACTTC
>TRBV28|-|-|TRBJ1-4
CASRRSDRDTEKLFF
TGTGCCAGCAGACGATCGGACAGAGACACTGAAAAACTGTTTTTT
>TRBV30|-|-|TRBJ1-1
CAWTYGTNEAFF
TGTGCCTGGACGTATGGGACAAATGAAGCTTTCTTT
>TRBV2|-|-|TRBJ2-7
CASKKRGDRTPHEQYF
TGTGCCAGCAAGAAGCGGGGGGACAGGACCCCCCACGAGCAGTACTTC
>TRBV10-3|-|-|TRBJ2-5
CAITGAGETQYF
TGTGCCATCACTGGGGCAGGGGAGACCCAGTACTTC
>TRBV7-8|many|-|TRBJ1-1
CASRWGVAEGTEAFF
TGTGCCAGCCGCTGGGGGGTGGCTGAGGGCACTGAAGCTTTCTTT
>TRBV9|many|-|TRBJ1-6
CASSVEGGSSYNSPLHF
TGTGCCAGCAGCGTAGAGGGCGGGTCCTCCTATAATTCACCCCTCCACTTT
>TRBV7-8|many|-|TRBJ2-5
CASSSRPRAETQYF
TGTGCCAGCAGCTCGAGACCCAGGGCCGAGACCCAGTACTTC
>TRBV7-2|many|-|TRBJ2-7
CASSLVSGAGEQYF
TGTGCCAGCAGCTTAGTTTCAGGGGCGGGGGAGCAGTACTTC
>TRBV7-9|-|-|TRBJ1-4
CASSEDSLYNEKLFF
TGTGCCAGCAGCGAGGACAGTCTGTATAATGAAAAACTGTTTTTT
>TRBV12-3/TRBV12-4|-|-|TRBJ2-7
CASSLSPATAYEQYF
TGTGCCAGCAGTTTATCCCCCGCGACAGCCTACGAGCAGTACTTC
>TRBV29-1|many|-|TRBJ1-3
CSVIDSLSGNTIYF
TGCAGCGTAATCGACAGCCTCTCTGGAAACACCATATATTTT
>TRBV20-1|many|-|TRBJ1-1
CSARRQMNTEAFF
TGCAGTGCTAGAAGGCAGATGAACACTGAAGCTTTCTTT
>TRBV7-6|-|-|TRBJ1-2
CASSPGDTAFDGYTF
TGTGCCAGCAGCCCCGGGGACACCGCCTTCGACGGCTACACCTTC
>TRBV19|many|-|TRBJ1-1
CASSAGGYTEAFF
TGTGCCAGTAGCGCGGGGGGATACACTGAAGCTTTCTTT
>TRBV12-3/TRBV12-4|-|-|TRBJ2-7
CASSSANYGYEQYF
TGTGCCAGCAGTTCAGCTAACTATGGCTACGAGCAGTACTTC